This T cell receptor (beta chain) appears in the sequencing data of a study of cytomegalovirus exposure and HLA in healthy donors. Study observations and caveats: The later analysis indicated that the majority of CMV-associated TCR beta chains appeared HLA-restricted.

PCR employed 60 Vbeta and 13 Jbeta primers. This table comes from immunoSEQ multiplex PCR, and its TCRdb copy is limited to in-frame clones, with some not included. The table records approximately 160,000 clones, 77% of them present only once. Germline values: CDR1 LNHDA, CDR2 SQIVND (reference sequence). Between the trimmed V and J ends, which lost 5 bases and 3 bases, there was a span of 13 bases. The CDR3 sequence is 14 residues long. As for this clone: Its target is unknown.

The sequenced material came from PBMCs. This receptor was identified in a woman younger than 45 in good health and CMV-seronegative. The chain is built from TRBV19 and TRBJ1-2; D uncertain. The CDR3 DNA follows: TGTGCCAGTAGTCGGGGAGGGCGATACTATGGCTACACCTTC. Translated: CASSRGGRYYGYTF.